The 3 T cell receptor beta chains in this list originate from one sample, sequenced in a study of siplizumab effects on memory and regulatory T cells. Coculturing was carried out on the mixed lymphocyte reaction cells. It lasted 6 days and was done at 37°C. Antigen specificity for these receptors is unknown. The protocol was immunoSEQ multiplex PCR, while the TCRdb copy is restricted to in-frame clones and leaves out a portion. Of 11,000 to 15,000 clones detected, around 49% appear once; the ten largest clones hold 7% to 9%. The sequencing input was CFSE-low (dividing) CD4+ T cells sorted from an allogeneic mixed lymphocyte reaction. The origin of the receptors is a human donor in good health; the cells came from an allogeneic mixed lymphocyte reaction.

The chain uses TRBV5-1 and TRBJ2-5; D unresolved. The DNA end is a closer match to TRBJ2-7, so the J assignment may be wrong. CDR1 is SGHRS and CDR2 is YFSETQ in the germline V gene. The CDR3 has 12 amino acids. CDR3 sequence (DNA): TGCGCCAGCAGCCCGTGGGGCTACGAGCAGTACTTC. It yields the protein CASSPWGYEQYF.

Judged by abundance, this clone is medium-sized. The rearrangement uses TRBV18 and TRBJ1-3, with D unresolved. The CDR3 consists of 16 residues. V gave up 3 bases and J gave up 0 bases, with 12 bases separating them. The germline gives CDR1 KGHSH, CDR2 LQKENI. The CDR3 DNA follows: TGTGCCAGCTCACCTAGCCAGGTCCCCTCTGGAAACACCATATATTTT. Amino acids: CASSPSQVPSGNTIYF.

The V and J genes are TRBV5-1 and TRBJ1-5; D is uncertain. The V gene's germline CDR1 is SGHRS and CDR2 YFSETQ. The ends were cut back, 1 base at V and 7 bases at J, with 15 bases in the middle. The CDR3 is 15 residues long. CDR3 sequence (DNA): TGCGCCAGCAGCTTGTCGGGAGAAGGAGGACAGCCCCAGCATTTT. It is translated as CASSLSGEGGQPQHF.